The entry that follows covers one T cell receptor beta chain sequence. The data derive from a study of blood T cell repertoires in COVID-19. Germline trimming cut 6 bases from V and 5 bases from J; bases unmatched to any gene: 7. This CDR3 region has 14 residues. Germline V CDR1 and CDR2: SNHLY, FYNNEI. Some clones are missing from TCRdb's copy, which holds only in-frame ones; the method was immunoSEQ multiplex PCR. This sample yields approximately 300,000 clones, of which about 89% are seen a single time; approximately 5.2% belongs to the top ten. This sequence joins TRBV2 and TRBJ1-1; TRBD1 matches at 9 bases. The sequence was collected from a man in his fifties or sixties who had recovered from COVID-19. The sequenced sample was PBMCs or T cells enriched from blood (not recorded which). CDR3 loop: CASRGQGGGTEAFF. DNA of the CDR3: TGTGCCAGCAGGGGACAGGGTGGGGGAACTGAAGCTTTCTTT.